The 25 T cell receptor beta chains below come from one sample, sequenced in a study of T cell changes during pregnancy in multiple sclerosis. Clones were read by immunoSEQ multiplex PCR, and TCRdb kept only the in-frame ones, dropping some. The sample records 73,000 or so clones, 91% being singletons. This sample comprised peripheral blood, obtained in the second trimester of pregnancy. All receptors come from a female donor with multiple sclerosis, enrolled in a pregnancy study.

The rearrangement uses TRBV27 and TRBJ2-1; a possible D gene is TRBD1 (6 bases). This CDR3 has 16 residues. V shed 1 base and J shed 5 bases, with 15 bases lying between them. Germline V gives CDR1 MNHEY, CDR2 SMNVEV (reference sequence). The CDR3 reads CASSLYGTTGNNEQFF. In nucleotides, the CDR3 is TGTGCCAGCAGTTTATATGGGACGACAGGAAACAATGAGCAGTTCTTC.

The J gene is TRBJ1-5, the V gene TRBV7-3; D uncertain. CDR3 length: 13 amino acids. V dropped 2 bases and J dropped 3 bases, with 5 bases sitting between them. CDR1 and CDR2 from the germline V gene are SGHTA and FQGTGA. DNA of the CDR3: TGTGCCAGCAGCTTAGGAGTCAATCAGCCCCAGCATTTT. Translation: CASSLGVNQPQHF.

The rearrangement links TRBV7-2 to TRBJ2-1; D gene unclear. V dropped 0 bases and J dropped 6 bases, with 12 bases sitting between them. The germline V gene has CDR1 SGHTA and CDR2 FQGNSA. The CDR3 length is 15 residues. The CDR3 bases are TGTGCCAGCAGCTTAGCGGTGCAGCGAGCCAATGAGCAGTTCTTC. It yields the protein CASSLAVQRANEQFF.

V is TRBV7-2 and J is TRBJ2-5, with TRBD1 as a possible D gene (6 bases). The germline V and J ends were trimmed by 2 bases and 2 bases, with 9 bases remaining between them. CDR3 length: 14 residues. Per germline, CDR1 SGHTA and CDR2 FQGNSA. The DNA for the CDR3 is TGTGCCAGCAGCTTAACAGGGCGTCAAGAGACCCAGTACTTC. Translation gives CASSLTGRQETQYF.

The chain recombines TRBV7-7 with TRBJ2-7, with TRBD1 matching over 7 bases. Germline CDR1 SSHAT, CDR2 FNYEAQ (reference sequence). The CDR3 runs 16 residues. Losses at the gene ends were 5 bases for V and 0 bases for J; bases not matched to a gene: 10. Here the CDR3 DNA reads TGTGCCAGCAGCCCCCGACAGGGCCCTAGCTCCTACGAGCAGTACTTC. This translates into CASSPRQGPSSYEQYF.

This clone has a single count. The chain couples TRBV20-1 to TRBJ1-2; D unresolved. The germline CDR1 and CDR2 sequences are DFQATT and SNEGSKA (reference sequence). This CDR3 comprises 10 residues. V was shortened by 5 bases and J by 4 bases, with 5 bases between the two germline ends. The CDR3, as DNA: TGCAGTGCTTCTCCCTATGGCTACACCTTC. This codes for CSASPYGYTF.

CDR3 residues: CASSKGAGGRWTEAFF. Written as DNA, the CDR3 is TGTGCCAGCAGCAAAGGGGCAGGTGGGAGATGGACTGAAGCTTTCTTT. The rearrangement uses TRBV21-1 and TRBJ1-1. TRBV21-1 is a pseudogene. The CDR3 has 16 amino acids.

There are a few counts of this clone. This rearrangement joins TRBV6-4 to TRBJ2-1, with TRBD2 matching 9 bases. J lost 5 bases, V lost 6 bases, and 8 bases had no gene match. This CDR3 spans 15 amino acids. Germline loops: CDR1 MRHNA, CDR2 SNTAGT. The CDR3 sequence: CASSDVAGVNNEQFF. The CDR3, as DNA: TGTGCCAGCAGCGACGTAGCGGGGGTTAACAATGAGCAGTTCTTC.

In nucleotides, the CDR3 is TGCAGCGTCCGACAGGGGGCGGGCACTGAAGCTTTCTTT. Translating it yields CSVRQGAGTEAFF. This chain uses TRBV29-1 with TRBJ1-1, with TRBD1 matching over 10 bases. V was clipped by 6 bases and J by 4 bases; unmatched bases: 5. This CDR3 has 13 residues. From germline, CDR1 is SQVTM and CDR2 ANQGSEA. Full variable domain (outside the CDR3, taken from reference TRBV29-1 and TRBJ1-1): SAVISQKPSRDICQRGTSLTIQCQVDSQVTMMFWYRQQPGQSLTLIATANQGSEATYESGFVIDKFPISRPNLTFSTLTVSNMSPEDSSIYLCSVRQGAGTEAFFGQGTRLTVV.

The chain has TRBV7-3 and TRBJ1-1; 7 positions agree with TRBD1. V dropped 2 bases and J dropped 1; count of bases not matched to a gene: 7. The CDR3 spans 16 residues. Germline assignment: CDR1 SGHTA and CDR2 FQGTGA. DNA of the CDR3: TGTGCCAGCAGCTTACACCGGACAGGACAGAACACTGAAGCTTTCTTT. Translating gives CASSLHRTGQNTEAFF. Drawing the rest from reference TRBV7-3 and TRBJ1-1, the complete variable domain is GAGVSQTPSNKVTEKGKYVELRCDPISGHTALYWYRQSLGQGPEFLIYFQGTGAADDSGLPNDRFFAVRPEGSVSTLKIQRTERGDSAVYLCASSLHRTGQNTEAFFGQGTRLTVV.

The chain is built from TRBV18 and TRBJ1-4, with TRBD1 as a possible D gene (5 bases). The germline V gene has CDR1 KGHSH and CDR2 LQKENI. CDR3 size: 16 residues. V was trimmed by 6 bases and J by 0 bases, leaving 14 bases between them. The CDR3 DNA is TGTGCCAGCTCCCGATGGGGCTCCTCAACTAATGAAAAACTGTTTTTT. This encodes CASSRWGSSTNEKLFF.

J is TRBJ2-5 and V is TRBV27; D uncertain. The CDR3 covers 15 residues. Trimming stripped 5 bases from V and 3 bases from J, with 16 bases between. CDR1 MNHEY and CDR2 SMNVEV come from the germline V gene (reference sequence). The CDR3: CASSPVDKREETQYF. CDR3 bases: TGTGCCAGCAGTCCAGTCGACAAGAGAGAAGAGACCCAGTACTTC.

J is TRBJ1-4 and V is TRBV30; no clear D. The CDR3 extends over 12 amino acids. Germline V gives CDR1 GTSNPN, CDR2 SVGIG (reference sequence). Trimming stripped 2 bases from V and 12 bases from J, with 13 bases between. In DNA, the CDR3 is TGTGCCTGGAGTCCTCTTGGGCAAGAACTGTTTTTT. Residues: CAWSPLGQELFF.

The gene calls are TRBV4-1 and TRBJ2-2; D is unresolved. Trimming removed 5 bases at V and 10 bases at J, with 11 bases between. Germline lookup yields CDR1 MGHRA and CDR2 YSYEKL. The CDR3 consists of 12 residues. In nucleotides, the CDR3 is TGCGCCAGCAGCTTCAGGCCTGAGGAGCTGTTTTTT. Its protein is CASSFRPEELFF.

CDR3 in amino acids: CASSLVQSRRGGGTEAFF. CDR3 DNA: TGTGCCAGCAGCTTAGTTCAAAGTCGGCGGGGAGGGGGCACTGAAGCTTTCTTT. V is TRBV7-2 and J is TRBJ1-1; D is possibly TRBD1 (6 bases). V was pared by 1 base and J by 4 bases, with 22 bases between. CDR3 length: 18 residues. Germline V gene data show CDR1 as SGHTA and CDR2 as FQGNSA.

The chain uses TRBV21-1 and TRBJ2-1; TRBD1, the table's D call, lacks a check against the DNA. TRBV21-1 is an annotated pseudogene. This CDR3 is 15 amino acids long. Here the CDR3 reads CASTEQGHSYNEQFF. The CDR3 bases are TGTGCCAGCACCGAACAGGGGCATTCCTACAATGAGCAGTTCTTC.

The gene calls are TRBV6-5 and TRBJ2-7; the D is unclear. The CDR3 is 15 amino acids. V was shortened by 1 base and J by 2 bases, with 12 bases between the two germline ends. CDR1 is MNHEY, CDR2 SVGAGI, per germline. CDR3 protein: CASSYFPLGTYEQYF. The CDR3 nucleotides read TGTGCCAGCAGTTACTTCCCCCTAGGAACCTACGAGCAGTACTTC.

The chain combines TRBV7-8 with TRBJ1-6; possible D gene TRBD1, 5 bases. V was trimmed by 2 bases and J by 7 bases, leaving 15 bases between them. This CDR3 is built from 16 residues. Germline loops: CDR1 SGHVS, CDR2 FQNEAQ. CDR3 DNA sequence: TGTGCCAGCAGCTTAATGTTGACAGCTAACAATTCACCCCTCCACTTT. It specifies CASSLMLTANNSPLHF.

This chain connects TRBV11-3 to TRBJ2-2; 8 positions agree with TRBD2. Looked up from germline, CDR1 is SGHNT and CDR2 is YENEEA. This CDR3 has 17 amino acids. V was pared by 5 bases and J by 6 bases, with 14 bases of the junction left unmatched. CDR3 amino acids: CASSLTLGGAYAGELFF. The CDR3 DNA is TGTGCCAGCAGCCTTACCCTCGGGGGGGCTTACGCCGGGGAGCTGTTTTTT.

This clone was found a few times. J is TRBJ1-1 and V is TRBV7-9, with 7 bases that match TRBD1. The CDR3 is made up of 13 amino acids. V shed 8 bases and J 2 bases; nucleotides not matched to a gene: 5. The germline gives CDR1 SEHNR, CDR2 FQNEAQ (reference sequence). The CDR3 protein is CASRRDRNTEAFF. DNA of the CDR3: TGTGCCAGCCGGAGGGACAGAAACACTGAAGCTTTCTTT.

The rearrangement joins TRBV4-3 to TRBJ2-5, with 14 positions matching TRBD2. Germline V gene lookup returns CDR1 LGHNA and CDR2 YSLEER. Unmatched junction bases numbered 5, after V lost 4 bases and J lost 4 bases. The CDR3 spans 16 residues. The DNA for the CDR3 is TGCGCCAGCAGCCGCTCAGGACTAGCGGGGGGAGAGACCCAGTACTTC. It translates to CASSRSGLAGGETQYF.

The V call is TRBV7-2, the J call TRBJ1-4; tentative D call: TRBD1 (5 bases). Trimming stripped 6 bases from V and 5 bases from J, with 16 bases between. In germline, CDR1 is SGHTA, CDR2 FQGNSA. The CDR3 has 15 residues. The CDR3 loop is CASRLAGGRNEKLFF. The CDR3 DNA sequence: TGTGCCAGCAGACTTGCGGGGGGTAGGAATGAAAAACTGTTTTTT.

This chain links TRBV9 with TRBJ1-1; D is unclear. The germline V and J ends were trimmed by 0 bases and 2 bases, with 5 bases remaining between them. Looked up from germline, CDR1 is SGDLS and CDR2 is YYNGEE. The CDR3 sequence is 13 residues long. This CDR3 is CASSVVINTEAFF. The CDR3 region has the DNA TGTGCCAGCAGCGTAGTCATCAACACTGAAGCTTTCTTT.

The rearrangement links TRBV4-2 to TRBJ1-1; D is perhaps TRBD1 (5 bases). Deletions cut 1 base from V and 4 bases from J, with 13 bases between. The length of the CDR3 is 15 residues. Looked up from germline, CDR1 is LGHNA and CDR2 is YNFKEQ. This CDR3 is CASSQGGRQITEAFF. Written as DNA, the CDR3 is TGTGCCAGCAGCCAAGGGGGCAGGCAGATCACTGAAGCTTTCTTT.

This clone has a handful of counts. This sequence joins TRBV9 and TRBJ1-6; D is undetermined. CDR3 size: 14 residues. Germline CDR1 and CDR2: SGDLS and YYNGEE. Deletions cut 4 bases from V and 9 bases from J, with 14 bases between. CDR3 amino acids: CASSLRGNGSPLHF. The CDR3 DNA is TGTGCCAGCAGCCTACGAGGGAATGGTTCACCCCTCCACTTT.